The next 19 T cell receptor beta chains were all read from a single sample in a study of blood T cell repertoires in COVID-19. Assay used: immunoSEQ multiplex PCR; TCRdb lists only in-frame clones, some missing. The table has tens of thousands of clones, about 87% seen once. Sequenced material: peripheral blood. The source is a human donor with active COVID-19. The donor label of this sample is uncertain.

CDR3 in DNA: TGTGCCAGCAGTTACTTCCAGGGGGGTGGCTACACCTTC. Amino acids: CASSYFQGGGYTF. The J gene is TRBJ1-2, the V gene TRBV6-5; TRBD1 aligns across 7 bases. This CDR3 is built from 13 residues. Trimming cost V 1 base and J 7 bases; bases outside gene matches: 3. Looked up from germline, CDR1 is MNHEY and CDR2 is SVGAGI.

The rearrangement joins TRBV29-1 to TRBJ1-2; D might be TRBD1 (6 bases). The V end was cut by 4 bases, the J end by 4 bases, with 16 bases between. Germline CDR1 SQVTM, CDR2 ANQGSEA. The CDR3 consists of 14 residues. The CDR3 coding sequence is TGCAGCGTTGTAGGGGGTTCGGAGAGCTATGGCTACACCTTC. Amino acid sequence: CSVVGGSESYGYTF.

V usage is TRBV30 and J usage is TRBJ2-5, with D possibly being TRBD2 (5 bases). Per the germline V gene, CDR1 is GTSNPN and CDR2 is SVGIG (reference sequence). V lost 3 bases, J lost 5 bases, and 10 bases lay in between. The CDR3 consists of 12 residues. As DNA, the CDR3 is TGTGCCTGGAGCGGGGTTAGGGAGACCCAGTACTTC. Its protein product is CAWSGVRETQYF. Looking up the rest from reference TRBV30 and TRBJ2-5 gives the full variable domain: SQTIHQWPATLVQPVGSPLSLECTVEGTSNPNLYWYRQAAGRGLQLLFYSVGIGQISSEVPQNLSASRPQDRQFILSSKKLLLSDSGFYLCAWSGVRETQYFGPGTRLLVL.

V is TRBV11-2 and J is TRBJ2-7; 8 bases line up with TRBD1. From germline, CDR1 is SGHAT and CDR2 FQNNGV. The CDR3 runs to 13 residues. After removal of 4 bases from V and 11 bases from J, the junction contained 10 bases not matched to a gene. The CDR3 coding sequence is TGTGCCAGCAGCTCCCAGGGGGCGCTTGACAAGTACTTC. It specifies CASSSQGALDKYF.

This clone showed up just a few times. V gene TRBV6-5 combines with J gene TRBJ1-1; D may be TRBD1 (5 bases). Germline-derived CDR1 and CDR2 are MNHEY and SVGAGI. The CDR3 runs to 12 residues. V was pared by 4 bases and J by 5 bases, with 8 bases between. The CDR3 is CASSWKGTEAFF. The CDR3 DNA follows: TGTGCCAGCAGTTGGAAGGGGACTGAAGCTTTCTTT.

This sequence joins TRBV28 and TRBJ2-5; possibly TRBD1 for D (5 bases). Per germline, CDR1 MDHEN and CDR2 SYDVKM. This CDR3 contains 13 residues. The ends were cut back, 4 bases at V and 7 bases at J, with 13 bases in the middle. CDR3: CASSSGQGRTQYF. The CDR3 region has the DNA TGTGCCAGCAGTTCCGGGCAGGGAAGGACCCAGTACTTC.

This clone has only one observation. The CDR3 nucleotides read TGTGCCATCAGTGGGGCCGAGAACTATGGCTACACCTTC. Translating gives CAISGAENYGYTF. This rearrangement joins TRBV10-3 to TRBJ1-2; D remains ambiguous. Germline CDR1 and CDR2: ENHRY and SYGVKD. Trimming cost V 4 bases and J 2 bases, with 8 bases left between them. This CDR3 has 13 residues.

The V call is TRBV29-1, the J call TRBJ2-5; TRBD2 matches at 13 bases. This CDR3 spans 18 amino acids. V dropped 7 bases and J dropped 5; count of bases not matched to a gene: 19. Looked up from germline, CDR1 is SQVTM and CDR2 is ANQGSEA. This CDR3 is CSARTSGSGVGGVETQYF. In DNA form, the CDR3 reads TGCAGCGCGCGGACTAGCGGGAGTGGAGTCGGGGGGGTGGAGACCCAGTACTTC.

The genes are TRBV29-1 and TRBJ2-7; possible D gene TRBD2, 6 bases. Germline-derived CDR1 and CDR2 are SQVTM and ANQGSEA. This CDR3 region has 11 residues. V lost 7 bases to trimming and J lost 0 bases, with 7 bases between them. CDR3 region: CSGGTSYEQYF. The DNA of the CDR3 is TGCAGCGGCGGGACCTCCTACGAGCAGTACTTC.

V usage is TRBV2 and J usage is TRBJ2-3; 8 positions match TRBD1. The CDR3 has 14 amino acids. Germline-derived CDR1 and CDR2 are SNHLY and FYNNEI. J lost 1 base, V lost 4 bases, and 1 base had no gene match. CDR3 in amino acids: CASSVTGGTDTQYF. For the CDR3, the DNA is TGTGCCAGCAGTGTGACAGGGGGCACAGATACGCAGTATTTT.

The chain has TRBV7-2 and TRBJ1-1; D is perhaps TRBD1 (6 bases). V was trimmed by 1 base and J by 3 bases, leaving 21 bases between them. This CDR3 is 18 amino acids long. Germline V gene sequence: CDR1 SGHTA, CDR2 FQGNSA. CDR3 bases: TGTGCCAGCAGCTTAGGCGTTAGGGGGACACGGCAGGACACTGAAGCTTTCTTT. It is translated as CASSLGVRGTRQDTEAFF.

The chain links TRBV5-1 to TRBJ2-1, with TRBD1 matching 11 bases. Germline V gene sequence: CDR1 SGHRS, CDR2 YFSETQ. CDR3 length: 15 amino acids. V lost 4 bases, J lost 6 bases, and 6 bases stayed unmatched. The CDR3 reads CASSTGQGAGNEQFF. Written as DNA, the CDR3 is TGCGCCAGCAGCACCGGACAGGGGGCAGGCAATGAGCAGTTCTTC.

This clone appeared a single time. This chain links TRBV5-1 with TRBJ2-5, with 10 nucleotides matching TRBD2. The germline gives CDR1 SGHRS, CDR2 YFSETQ. This CDR3 comprises 16 residues. V lost 0 bases and J lost 5; bases outside the gene matches: 7. The CDR3 DNA sequence: TGCGCCAGCAGCTTGGCCCCGGCTAGCGGGAGTGAGACCCAGTACTTC. Translating it yields CASSLAPASGSETQYF.

The chain joins TRBV30 to TRBJ1-1; 7 bases are shared with TRBD1. CDR3 size: 15 residues. Germline lookup yields CDR1 GTSNPN and CDR2 SVGIG (reference sequence). The CDR3 DNA reads TGTGCATTGACACGTGACAGGGCGTTTTCGGTGGGTGCTTTCTTT. As protein: CALTRDRAFSVGAFF.

The chain combines TRBV7-9 with TRBJ2-1, with D maybe TRBD2 (5 bases). This CDR3 contains 12 residues. With 1 base removed from V and 15 bases from J, the gap between germline ends came to 13 bases. Germline loops: CDR1 SEHNR, CDR2 FQNEAQ (reference sequence). The CDR3 is CASSLGPSEGFF. CDR3 nucleotides: TGTGCCAGCAGCTTAGGCCCTTCAGAGGGGTTCTTC.

The rearrangement joins TRBV5-4 to TRBJ2-1, with TRBD1 matching 10 bases. Germline assignment: CDR1 SGHNT and CDR2 YYREEE (reference sequence). Trimming removed 4 bases from V and 7 bases from J; junction bases left unmatched: 2. The length of the CDR3 is 13 residues. CDR3 amino acids: CASSRDRGNEQFF. The CDR3 DNA reads as TGTGCCAGCAGCCGGGACAGGGGAAATGAGCAGTTCTTC.

This clone showed up just once. This chain connects TRBV7-9 to TRBJ2-5; 10 bases agree with TRBD2. Per germline, CDR1 SEHNR and CDR2 FQNEAQ (reference sequence). Losses at the gene ends were 3 bases for V and 4 bases for J; bases not matched to a gene: 8. This CDR3 contains 16 residues. Here the CDR3 DNA reads TGTGCCAGCAGCTTGAGCTCTAGCGGGAGACCAGAGACCCAGTACTTC. Protein: CASSLSSSGRPETQYF.

The chain has TRBV18 and TRBJ2-7, with TRBD1 matching over 9 bases. The germline V gene has CDR1 KGHSH and CDR2 LQKENI. Trimming took 6 bases from V and 7 from J; bases not matched to a gene: 4. The CDR3 totals 12 residues. CDR3 DNA sequence: TGTGCCAGCTCCCGCGACAGGGGGGAGCAGTACTTC. This encodes CASSRDRGEQYF. Full variable domain (missing parts from reference TRBV18 and TRBJ2-7): NAGVMQNPRHLVRRRGQEARLRCSPMKGHSHVYWYRQLPEEGLKFMVYLQKENIIDESGMPKERFSAEFPKEGPSILRIQQVVRGDSAAYFCASSRDRGEQYFGPGTRLTVT.

This clone has more than one count but fewer than ten. The chain couples TRBV5-1 to TRBJ1-1, with D possibly being TRBD1 (5 bases). Trimming took off 4 bases at V and 1 base at J, with 11 bases between the two ends. Germline lookup yields CDR1 SGHRS and CDR2 YFSETQ. This CDR3 is 14 amino acids long. In DNA, the CDR3 is TGCGCCAGCAGCCGCGACAGTCGGAACACTGAAGCTTTCTTT. Amino acids: CASSRDSRNTEAFF.